The clone carrying this T cell receptor (beta chain) turned up a few times. What it recognizes is unknown. These data are taken from a study of post-analysis software for immune sequencing data. V shed 3 bases, J shed 4 bases, and the junction held 13 bases outside the gene matches. In germline, CDR1 is SGHRS, CDR2 YFSETQ. The CDR3 is 18 residues long. Tagging with unique molecular identifiers was a feature of the TCR beta cDNA libraries. TCRdb analysed the PCR reads with MiXCR anew, one entry per CDR3 protein. The table has about 400,000 distinct CDR3 sequences, approximately 38% seen once. Study-wide results and caveats: The five TRBV segments detected at higher frequency in patients than in controls included TRBV5-6, TRBV5-1 and TRBV20-1.

This TCR was recovered from a girl between 5 and 17 years old with multiple sclerosis. Sequencing used blood. This chain connects TRBV5-1 to TRBJ2-1, with 10 bases lining up with TRBD2. CDR3 DNA: TGCGCCAGCAGCTCGCCGGCTACCCTAGCGGGGGCGTACAATGAGCAGTTCTTC. Amino acid sequence: CASSSPATLAGAYNEQFF.